Below, 7 T cell receptor beta chains from the same sample are listed, as sequenced in a study of CD4 T cells in relation to SARS-CoV-2 and coronaviruses. CD4+ T cells from unexposed donors were obtained before the COVID-19 pandemic (2011-2018). Isolation of CD4+ T cells took place after 10 days in culture. No antigen has been assigned to these receptors. Sequencing used immunoSEQ multiplex PCR; TCRdb keeps in-frame clones, though not all of them. The profile covers 20,000 to 25,000 clones, with 76% appearing a single time and 17% taken by the ten largest. The sequencing sample was made of CD4+ T cells from PBMCs, cultured in vitro. These receptors originate from a human donor in good health.

This clone has just a few counts. The chain joins TRBV11-2 to TRBJ2-2, with 8 bases identical to TRBD2. CDR1 SGHAT and CDR2 FQNNGV come from the germline V gene. V dropped 2 bases and J dropped 7; count of bases not matched to a gene: 3. The CDR3 totals 14 residues. As DNA, the CDR3 is TGTGCCAGCAGCTTACTGCGGGAGGTCGGGGAGCTGTTTTTT. Its translation is CASSLLREVGELFF.

The chain recombines TRBV5-1 with TRBJ2-7; 11 bases match TRBD2. CDR3 length: 16 amino acids. V was pared by 1 base and J by 2 bases, with 5 bases of the junction left unmatched. The germline gives CDR1 SGHRS, CDR2 YFSETQ. The CDR3 here is CASSLPLAGGAYEQYF. CDR3 nucleotide sequence: TGCGCCAGCAGCTTGCCGCTAGCGGGGGGAGCCTACGAGCAGTACTTC.

The chain employs TRBV19 and TRBJ1-5; D uncertain. The V gene lost 8 bases and the J gene lost 1 base, with 6 bases spanning the gap. The germline CDR1 and CDR2 sequences are LNHDA and SQIVND (reference sequence). The CDR3 has 12 amino acids. This chain's CDR3 is CASAGSNQPQHF. DNA of the CDR3: TGTGCCAGTGCGGGAAGCAATCAGCCCCAGCATTTT.

This chain uses TRBV20-1 with TRBJ2-7; no firm D call. V lost 3 bases and J 0 bases, leaving 15 bases between the germline ends. This CDR3 is 15 amino acids long. Germline assignment: CDR1 DFQATT and CDR2 SNEGSKA (reference sequence). CDR3 nucleotides: TGCAGTGCTAGTTCGGCGGTCACGGCCTCCTACGAGCAGTACTTC. It encodes CSASSAVTASYEQYF.

The V gene is TRBV19, the J gene TRBJ2-1; tentatively, D is TRBD2 (6 bases). CDR3 length: 16 residues. Germline values: CDR1 LNHDA, CDR2 SQIVND (reference sequence). V was shortened by 10 bases and J by 7 bases, with 26 bases between the two germline ends. The CDR3 region is CATRTPGLPRWNEQFF. CDR3 coding DNA: TGTGCCACCCGAACCCCGGGACTCCCCAGGTGGAATGAGCAGTTCTTC.

V is TRBV12-3 or TRBV12-4 and J is TRBJ1-5, with unresolved D. V was cut by 1 base and J by 8 bases, with 3 bases left in between. The CDR3 is made up of 11 amino acids. The CDR3 nucleotides are TGTGCCAGCAGTTTAGGCGAGCCCCAGCATTTT. It codes for CASSLGEPQHF.

This clone occurred a few times. The chain recombines TRBV29-1 with TRBJ1-4; TRBD1 aligns across 7 bases. The J segment lost 3 bases and the V segment lost 6 bases, leaving 10 bases of the junction unmatched. Germline V gene lookup returns CDR1 SQVTM and CDR2 ANQGSEA. This CDR3 contains 15 residues. CDR3 residues: CSVGRTGTANEKLFF. CDR3 nucleotide sequence: TGCAGCGTCGGCCGGACCGGGACAGCTAATGAAAAACTGTTTTTT.